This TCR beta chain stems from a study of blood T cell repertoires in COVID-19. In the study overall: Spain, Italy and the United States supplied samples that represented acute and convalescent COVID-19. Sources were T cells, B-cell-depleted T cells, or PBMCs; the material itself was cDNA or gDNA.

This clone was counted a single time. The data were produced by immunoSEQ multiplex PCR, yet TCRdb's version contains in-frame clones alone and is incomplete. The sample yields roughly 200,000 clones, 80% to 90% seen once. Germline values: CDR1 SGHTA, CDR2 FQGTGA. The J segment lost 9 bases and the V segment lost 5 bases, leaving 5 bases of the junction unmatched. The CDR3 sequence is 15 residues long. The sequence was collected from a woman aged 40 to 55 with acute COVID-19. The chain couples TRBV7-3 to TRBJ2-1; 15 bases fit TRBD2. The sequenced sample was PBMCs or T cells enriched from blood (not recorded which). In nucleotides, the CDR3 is TGTGCCAGCAGCCGGACTAGCGGGGGGGCCGGTGAGCAGTTCTTC. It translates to CASSRTSGGAGEQFF.